Shown below are 21 T cell receptor beta chains from a single sample sequenced in a study of T-cell memory formation after mild COVID-19. TCRdb reprocessed the 5' RACE reads via MiXCR and lists one record per CDR3 protein. The sample gives roughly 620,000 distinct CDR3 sequences, about a sixth of which show up once; about 11% is in the top ten. Sequencing input: PBMCs or a T cell subset sorted from them (not recorded which). These receptor sequences come from an adult woman who had mild COVID-19 (a few samples of this study predate the infection). Cell type and time point are not known.

The chain combines TRBV12-3 or TRBV12-4 with TRBJ2-5; 8 nucleotides match TRBD2. The CDR3 runs to 15 residues. J was trimmed by 1 base and V by 6 bases; bases with no gene match: 7. CDR3 nucleotide sequence: TGTGCCAGCAGCTTACTTAGCGGGGCCCAAGAGACCCAGTACTTC. This gives the protein CASSLLSGAQETQYF.

This clonotype occurred a few times. The chain joins TRBV7-8 to TRBJ2-1; no clear D. V dropped 5 bases and J dropped 6 bases, with 8 bases sitting between them. The CDR3 runs 12 residues. Germline lookup yields CDR1 SGHVS and CDR2 FQNEAQ. Here the CDR3 reads CASSPSFNEQFF. DNA of the CDR3: TGTGCCAGCAGCCCCTCATTCAATGAGCAGTTCTTC.

This clonotype was counted between two and nine times. CDR3 sequence reads: CASSSGLHSYEQYF. The CDR3 DNA follows: TGTGCCAGCAGCTCGGGACTGCACTCCTACGAGCAGTACTTC. The chain carries TRBV7-9 and TRBJ2-7, with D perhaps matching TRBD2 (6 bases). The V gene lost 4 bases and the J gene lost 0 bases, with 10 bases spanning the gap. The CDR3 spans 14 residues. Germline V gene data show CDR1 as SEHNR and CDR2 as FQNEAQ (reference sequence).

This clonotype was picked up a small number of times. The chain has TRBV5-1 and TRBJ2-2; D gene ambiguous. V gave up 4 bases and J gave up 3 bases, with 19 bases separating them. CDR1 SGHRS and CDR2 YFSETQ come from the germline V gene. The CDR3 has 17 residues. The CDR3 DNA reads TGCGCCAGCAGCCCTTCGGGCGGCTTATCTCACACCGGGGAGCTGTTTTTT. It translates to CASSPSGGLSHTGELFF.

This clonotype was counted a single time. The chain is built from TRBV4-1 and TRBJ1-5; a possible D gene is TRBD1 (5 bases). CDR3 length: 15 residues. Trimming pared 3 bases from V and 7 bases from J, leaving 16 bases between. Germline values: CDR1 MGHRA, CDR2 YSYEKL. CDR3 residues: CASSQPQTAGQPQHF. CDR3 DNA: TGCGCCAGCAGCCAGCCGCAGACGGCAGGGCAGCCCCAGCATTTT.

The chain carries TRBV6-5 and TRBJ2-7; 8 bases align to TRBD1. This CDR3 has 15 amino acids. After removal of 6 bases from V and 3 bases from J, the junction contained 10 bases not matched to a gene. Germline V gives CDR1 MNHEY, CDR2 SVGAGI. The CDR3 region is CASSLSRDRRYEQYF. CDR3 nucleotides: TGTGCCAGCAGCCTTTCACGGGACAGGCGCTACGAGCAGTACTTC.

The V call is TRBV9, the J call TRBJ2-3, with D tentatively TRBD1 (5 bases). The CDR3 spans 14 residues. Germline CDR1 and CDR2: SGDLS and YYNGEE. The V end lost 0 bases, the J end lost 2 bases, and 7 bases lay between the germline ends. This CDR3 reads CASSVEGNTDTQYF. CDR3 in DNA: TGTGCCAGCAGCGTAGAGGGGAACACAGATACGCAGTATTTT.

V and J are TRBV5-1 and TRBJ2-2; tentatively, D is TRBD1 (6 bases). This CDR3 has 15 residues. V was clipped by 2 bases and J by 4 bases, with 12 bases between them. Germline CDR1 reads SGHRS; CDR2 reads YFSETQ. DNA for the CDR3: TGCGCCAGCAGCTTTTCCAGGGACACCACCGGGGAGCTGTTTTTT. Translation: CASSFSRDTTGELFF.

This clonotype occurred many times. This chain connects TRBV6-5 to TRBJ2-7, with 13 bases identical to TRBD2. V lost 5 bases to trimming and J lost 3 bases; unmatched junction nucleotides: 1. The CDR3 contains 14 residues. Germline lookup yields CDR1 MNHEY and CDR2 SVGAGI. CDR3 sequence: CASSRTSGGYEQYF. The CDR3 bases are TGTGCCAGCAGTAGGACTAGCGGGGGCTACGAGCAGTACTTC.

This clonotype showed up just a few times. The chain employs TRBV5-4 and TRBJ1-6, with D unresolved. The CDR3 has 12 amino acids. The V end lost 0 bases, the J end lost 5 bases, and 0 bases lay between the germline ends. Germline CDR1 SGHNT, CDR2 YYREEE (reference sequence). CDR3 loop: CASSLDNSPLHF. The CDR3 coding sequence is TGTGCCAGCAGCTTGGATAATTCACCCCTCCACTTT.

This clonotype was counted only a few times. V usage is TRBV12-3 or TRBV12-4 and J usage is TRBJ2-5; 7 nucleotides match TRBD2. With V trimmed by 6 bases and J by 1 base, 2 bases remained unmatched. The CDR3 runs to 13 residues. The CDR3 DNA reads TGTGCCAGCAGCCGGACTAGCCAAGAGACCCAGTACTTC. It specifies CASSRTSQETQYF.

This clonotype was seen repeatedly, ten times or more. The rearrangement uses TRBV9 and TRBJ1-1, with a weak D call TRBD1 (6 bases). The CDR3 totals 14 residues. V gave up 4 bases and J gave up 5 bases, with 15 bases separating them. Germline CDR1 is SGDLS and CDR2 is YYNGEE. Here the CDR3 reads CASSYLGAVTEAFF. DNA for the CDR3: TGTGCCAGCAGCTATCTGGGGGCAGTTACTGAAGCTTTCTTT.

This clonotype was seen a handful of times. The chain employs TRBV9 and TRBJ2-3; D perhaps matches TRBD2 (5 bases). The CDR3 spans 11 residues. Germline V gene data show CDR1 as SGDLS and CDR2 as YYNGEE. V lost 10 bases, J lost 13 bases, and 19 bases lay in between. The CDR3 DNA is TGTGCCTCCTCCCGGGGTGGTTTGGAGTATTTT. Its protein is CASSRGGLEYF. Drawing the rest from reference TRBV9 and TRBJ2-3, the complete variable domain is DSGVTQTPKHLITATGQRVTLRCSPRSGDLSVYWYQQSLDQGLQFLIQYYNGEERAKGNILERFSAQQFPDLHSELNLSSLELGDSALYFCASSRGGLEYFGPGTRLTVL.

V gene TRBV5-1 combines with J gene TRBJ2-6; TRBD1 matches 7 bases. CDR3 length: 16 amino acids. Germline V gives CDR1 SGHRS, CDR2 YFSETQ. The V gene end was trimmed by 4 bases and the J gene end by 1 base; junction bases not matched to a gene: 5. CDR3 nucleotide sequence: TGCGCCAGCAGCACGACAGGGCTATCTGGGGCCAACGTCCTGACTTTC. It translates to CASSTTGLSGANVLTF.

This clonotype has ten or more counts. The J gene is TRBJ2-1, the V gene TRBV7-3; D might be TRBD2 (5 bases). Germline-derived CDR1 and CDR2 are SGHTA and FQGTGA. Trimming took 5 bases from V and 0 from J, leaving 17 bases between them. The CDR3 is 17 amino acids. The CDR3 loop reads CASSPTLAGSSYNEQFF. CDR3 DNA sequence: TGTGCCAGCAGCCCCACCCTCGCGGGTTCCTCCTACAATGAGCAGTTCTTC.

This clonotype was seen repeatedly, ten times or more. The V gene is TRBV5-1, the J gene TRBJ2-5; D is uncertain. Trimming took off 0 bases at V and 1 base at J, with 10 bases between the two ends. The germline CDR1 and CDR2 sequences are SGHRS and YFSETQ. The CDR3 covers 15 residues. CDR3 loop: CASSLVAGPQETQYF. The CDR3 DNA follows: TGCGCCAGCAGCTTGGTTGCAGGACCCCAAGAGACCCAGTACTTC.

V is TRBV9 and J is TRBJ2-1, with no clear D. In germline, CDR1 is SGDLS, CDR2 YYNGEE. This CDR3 has 12 amino acids. V was clipped by 0 bases and J by 10 bases, with 8 bases between them. The CDR3 reads CASSVEGREQFF. CDR3 nucleotide sequence: TGTGCCAGCAGCGTAGAAGGGCGAGAGCAGTTCTTC.

At least ten counts were recorded for this clonotype. The chain uses TRBV5-1 and TRBJ2-6; no clear D gene. This CDR3 has 16 amino acids. V lost 0 bases to trimming and J lost 4 bases, with 11 bases between them. The germline V gene encodes CDR1 SGHRS and CDR2 YFSETQ. DNA of the CDR3: TGCGCCAGCAGCTTGGTGGGCGGCCCGGGGGCCAACGTCCTGACTTTC. Its protein product is CASSLVGGPGANVLTF.

This chain's CDR3 is CASIRTGGTHEQYF. The CDR3 nucleotides read TGTGCCAGCATACGGACAGGGGGGACCCACGAGCAGTACTTC. The V and J genes are TRBV25-1 and TRBJ2-7; 10 bases match TRBD1. V dropped 7 bases and J dropped 5; count of bases not matched to a gene: 8. The CDR3 runs to 14 residues. Germline CDR1 and CDR2: MGHDK and SYGVNS.

With respect to this clonotype: One end of the junction does not line up with germline, which may come from a read error. The CDR3 loop is CASSQTVNTETFF. DNA for the CDR3: TGTGCCAGCAGCCAGACGGTGAACACTGAAACTTTCTTT. The chain combines TRBV6-5 with TRBJ1-1; D unclear. This CDR3 has 13 amino acids. Germline loops: CDR1 MNHEY, CDR2 SVGAGI.

A few counts support this clonotype. The rearrangement links TRBV5-1 to TRBJ1-2; 9 bases are a match to TRBD1. The V gene's germline CDR1 is SGHRS and CDR2 YFSETQ. The CDR3 contains 12 residues. V was clipped by 6 bases and J by 5 bases; unmatched bases: 2. The CDR3 DNA sequence: TGCGCCAGCACGGACAGGGGATATGGCTACACCTTC. This sequence encodes CASTDRGYGYTF. The complete variable domain, with remaining parts taken from reference TRBV5-1 and TRBJ1-2, reads KAGVTQTPRYLIKTRGQQVTLSCSPISGHRSVSWYQQTPGQGLQFLFEYFSETQRNKGNFPGRFSGRQFSNSRSEMNVSTLELGDSALYLCASTDRGYGYTFGSGTRLTVV.